The 3 T cell receptor beta chains below all came from one sample that was sequenced in a study of cytomegalovirus exposure and HLA in healthy donors. It was with 60 Vbeta and 13 Jbeta primers that the PCR ran. Sequencing was performed with immunoSEQ multiplex PCR; in TCRdb, only in-frame clones are kept and a portion is missing. This table has over 150,000 clones, 77% appearing once. Specimen: PBMCs. The receptors here all came from a woman in her thirties or forties in good health and CMV-seropositive.

This clone has a single count. The chain combines TRBV5-4 with TRBJ1-6, with D perhaps matching TRBD1 (6 bases). CDR3 length: 16 amino acids. Germline CDR1 reads SGHNT; CDR2 reads YYREEE (reference sequence). With 4 bases removed from V and 9 bases from J, the gap between germline ends came to 20 bases. CDR3: CASSRGGAEGGSPLHF. In nucleotides, the CDR3 is TGTGCCAGCAGCCGGGGGGGGGCAGAAGGAGGTTCACCCCTCCACTTT.

A word on this clone: Other DNA sequences in this sample translate to the same CDR3. For the CDR3, the DNA is TGTGCCAGCAGTTTAGGGCAGATTAACTATGGCTACACCTTC. Translating gives CASSLGQINYGYTF. This rearrangement joins TRBV28 to TRBJ1-2; D uncertain. V lost 2 bases and J lost 1, with 8 bases in between. The CDR3 consists of 14 residues. Germline CDR1 and CDR2: MDHEN and SYDVKM.

V gene TRBV23-1 combines with J gene TRBJ2-3, with 10 bases matching TRBD2. TRBV23-1 is recorded as an ORF, its role being uncertain. CDR3 length: 18 residues. With V trimmed by 0 bases and J by 2 bases, 8 bases remained unmatched. This CDR3 reads CASSQSPAGGIYTDTQYF. DNA for the CDR3: TGCGCCAGCAGTCAATCCCCAGCGGGGGGGATTTACACAGATACGCAGTATTTT.